The clone carrying this T cell receptor beta chain was picked up many times. The antigen is unknown. The data stem from a study of T cells in Graves' hyperthyroidism and ophthalmopathy. For the study at large: Before any treatment, at initial diagnosis, peripheral blood was collected.

V gave up 1 base and J gave up 7 bases, with 19 bases separating them. This CDR3 region has 16 residues. Germline V gene lookup returns CDR1 KGHSH and CDR2 LQKENI. TCR beta CDR3 regions were amplified from RNA transcripts. TCR CDR3 underwent first-round RT-PCR with the HTBI primer set. Via MiXCR, TCRdb re-called the multiplex PCR reads, giving one row per CDR3 protein. The sample yields 350,000 or so distinct CDR3 sequences, about a sixth seen once. Findings of the study overall: It was a median about 6.5 months before onset that the model predicted ophthalmopathy. Ophthalmopathy and stable hyperthyroidism were separated by a 13 V-J model. The blood repertoire included most of the expanded thyroid clonotypes above 0.001.

The chain joins TRBV18 to TRBJ2-5; D perhaps matches TRBD2 (5 bases). The clonotype comes from a woman in her 30s with Graves' hyperthyroidism that later progressed to Graves' ophthalmopathy. Input material: blood. CDR3 sequence reads: CASSPLAQIPGGTQYF. The CDR3, as DNA: TGTGCCAGCTCACCACTCGCACAAATCCCCGGAGGGACCCAGTACTTC.